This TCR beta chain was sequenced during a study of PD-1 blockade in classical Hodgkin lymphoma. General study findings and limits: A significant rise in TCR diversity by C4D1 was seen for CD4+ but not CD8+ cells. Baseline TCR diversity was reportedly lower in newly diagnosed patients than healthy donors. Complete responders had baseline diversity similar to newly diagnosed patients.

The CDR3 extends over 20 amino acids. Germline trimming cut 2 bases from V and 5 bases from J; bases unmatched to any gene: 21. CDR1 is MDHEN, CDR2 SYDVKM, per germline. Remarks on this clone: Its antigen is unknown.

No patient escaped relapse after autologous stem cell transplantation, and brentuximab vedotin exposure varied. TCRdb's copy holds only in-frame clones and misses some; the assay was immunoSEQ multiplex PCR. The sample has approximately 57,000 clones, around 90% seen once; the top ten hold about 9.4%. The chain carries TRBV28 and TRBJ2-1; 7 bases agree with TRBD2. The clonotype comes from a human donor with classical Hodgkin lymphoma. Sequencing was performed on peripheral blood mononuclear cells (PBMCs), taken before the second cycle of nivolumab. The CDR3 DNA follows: TGTGCCAGCAGTTTAAACGTTGCAGGGTTGGTCCCACTAGCGAACAATGAGCAGTTCTTC. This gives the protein CASSLNVAGLVPLANNEQFF. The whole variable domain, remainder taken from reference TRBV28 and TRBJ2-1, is DVKVTQSSRYLVKRTGEKVFLECVQDMDHENMFWYRQDPGLGLRLIYFSYDVKMKEKGDIPEGYSVSREKKERFSLILESASTNQTSMYLCASSLNVAGLVPLANNEQFFGPGTRLTVL.